The 5 T cell receptor beta chains below come from one sample, sequenced in a study of identical twins. Each CDR3 protein is one row after TCRdb ran MiXCR on the 5' RACE reads. Among a few hundred thousand distinct CDR3 sequences, roughly 9.5% were seen once, and the ten largest hold roughly 3%. The same sample was also used in a study of yellow fever vaccine responses in identical twins.

Specimen: PBMCs. Source of these receptors: a woman aged 18-30 years in good health.

The chain recombines TRBV30 with TRBJ1-6; 10 bases fit TRBD1. The CDR3 contains 13 residues. The V and J ends lost 4 bases and 8 bases, in that order; junction bases with no gene match: 2. From germline, CDR1 is GTSNPN and CDR2 SVGIG (reference sequence). CDR3 nucleotides: TGTGCCTGGACCGGGACAGGGGATTCACCCCTCCACTTT. The encoded protein is CAWTGTGDSPLHF.

There are a few counts of this clonotype. The V gene is TRBV20-1, the J gene TRBJ2-7; D tentatively fits TRBD1 or TRBD2 (5 bases each). V lost 2 bases to trimming and J lost 7 bases, with 21 bases between them. CDR3 length: 15 residues. Germline CDR1 DFQATT, CDR2 SNEGSKA (reference sequence). The CDR3 DNA sequence: TGCAGTGCTAGACCCTCCGGGACCAAACTGGGGGAGCAGTACTTC. Amino acids: CSARPSGTKLGEQYF.

In its sample, this clonotype was seen many times. This sequence joins TRBV7-2 and TRBJ1-5; D perhaps matches TRBD1 (5 bases). This CDR3 contains 15 residues. The germline V and J ends were trimmed by 0 bases and 9 bases, with 15 bases remaining between them. Germline V gives CDR1 SGHTA, CDR2 FQGNSA. The CDR3 is CASSLAPARVLPQHF. The CDR3 bases are TGTGCCAGCAGCTTAGCGCCGGCCAGGGTCTTGCCCCAGCATTTT.

This clonotype was counted ten times or more. The CDR3 sequence: CASSSTRSSTDTQYF. The DNA for the CDR3 is TGTGCCAGCAGTTCGACACGCTCTAGCACAGATACGCAGTATTTT. J is TRBJ2-3 and V is TRBV6-5; no clear D. CDR3 length equals 15 residues. Trimming shortened V by 4 bases and J by 0 bases, and 11 bases separated the two germline ends. CDR1 is MNHEY, CDR2 SVGAGI, per germline.

The sample holds a few counts of this clonotype. CDR3 nucleotides: TGTGCCAGCTTTGAGAGCTACACCTACGAGCAGTACTTC. Amino acid sequence: CASFESYTYEQYF. The chain uses TRBV6-2 or TRBV6-3 and TRBJ2-7; D not resolved. Trimming took 8 bases from V and 2 from J, leaving 13 bases between them. The CDR3 totals 13 residues. Germline V gene lookup returns CDR1 MNHEY and CDR2 SVGEGT.